Listed below are T cell receptor beta chains from one sample, sequenced in a study of blood T cell repertoires in COVID-19. Repertoires were generated with immunoSEQ multiplex PCR, while TCRdb's copy carries only in-frame clones and drops some. The data contain some 350,000 clones, around 80% of them singletons. Sequenced: peripheral blood. The receptors come from a man aged 25 to 40 with active or convalescent COVID-19. The conserved cysteine and the conserved F or W are not part of the CDR3 here. Size is omitted from some rows. Given values are once, few, many or a class for expanded clones.

v_call,clone_size,cdr3_aa
TRBV4-3,-,ASSHGGGTGELF
TRBV4-3,-,ASSQDLAGPNYGYT
TRBV6-1,-,ASSEVGGLEAF
TRBV28,once,ASSSPVGGGVQPQH
TRBV3-1/TRBV3-2,-,ASSHLTGGTTEAF
TRBV5-1,-,ASSLRGSYEQY
TRBV6-2/TRBV6-3,-,ASSYSEGIRF
TRBV19,-,ASSMRGQGGEGAKNIQY
TRBV11-2,once,ASSLEGAYTEAF
TRBV4-1,-,ASSHRDGSYEQY
TRBV27,-,ASSFSRPGDYGYT
TRBV7-2,-,ASSLNGQGSNQPQH
TRBV6-5,-,ASRPGAYHYGYT
TRBV5-1,few,ASTTLGTGSGEQY
TRBV20-1,-,SALETDTQY
TRBV5-6,once,ASSSYLLAGLSYEQY
TRBV7-9,-,ASSLSGGNTIY
TRBV2,-,AGRLLYQETQY
TRBV1,-,TSSQLPNTGELF
TRBV11-2,-,ASSSYLAGGETQY
TRBV6-2/TRBV6-3,-,ASSLGGAETEAF
TRBV5-6,-,ASSLGLAGVGETQY
TRBV30,-,AWGPRGGYT
TRBV7-2,-,ASSSLTSGGTDTQY
TRBV5-4,-,ASSGDRGRRGNEAF
TRBV7-9,once,ASSSGDRGGRETQY
TRBV6-1,-,ASSDWSGNPANYGYT
TRBV28,-,ASSLPRGQGGNTIY
TRBV2,-,ASSESTGGEKLF
TRBV11-3,-,ASSLQSGANVLT
TRBV30,-,AWSGSGEKLF
TRBV29-1,-,SVVGQGNTEAF
TRBV7-2,-,ASSSLGLAGVTDTQY
TRBV7-6,-,ASSLLSVNTGELF
TRBV19,-,ASSTTGQFYSNQPQH
TRBV27,-,ASRGGGIEAF
TRBV7-2,-,ASSTGPTDTQY
TRBV5-6,-,ASSWDREYTEAF
TRBV28,-,ASRTGGQETQY
TRBV24-1,once,ATAGSTDTQY
TRBV4-2,-,ASSQSIEDHTEAF
TRBV19,-,ASSIDLRGRYDQPQH
TRBV18,few,ASLSGQGARYEQY
TRBV11-3,-,ASSLDRSGGMEQY
TRBV19,-,ASSDSGVRGSNQPQH
TRBV12-3/TRBV12-4,-,AGSPAGAGEQY
TRBV5-4,-,ASSLDTGRNSPLH
TRBV30,-,AWSVRQAYSPLH
TRBV27,-,ASSPTGRTEAF
TRBV2,-,ASRERTGGNSPLH
TRBV29-1,few,SVESESYEQY
TRBV4-3,-,ASSQAGQGGSPLH
TRBV6-5,-,ASWTGYGYT
TRBV5-4,-,ASSLGSGQGPYGYT
TRBV4-3,-,ASSQDTTRGYT
TRBV19,-,ASSPGTNWETQY
TRBV9,-,ASSGYSGNEQF